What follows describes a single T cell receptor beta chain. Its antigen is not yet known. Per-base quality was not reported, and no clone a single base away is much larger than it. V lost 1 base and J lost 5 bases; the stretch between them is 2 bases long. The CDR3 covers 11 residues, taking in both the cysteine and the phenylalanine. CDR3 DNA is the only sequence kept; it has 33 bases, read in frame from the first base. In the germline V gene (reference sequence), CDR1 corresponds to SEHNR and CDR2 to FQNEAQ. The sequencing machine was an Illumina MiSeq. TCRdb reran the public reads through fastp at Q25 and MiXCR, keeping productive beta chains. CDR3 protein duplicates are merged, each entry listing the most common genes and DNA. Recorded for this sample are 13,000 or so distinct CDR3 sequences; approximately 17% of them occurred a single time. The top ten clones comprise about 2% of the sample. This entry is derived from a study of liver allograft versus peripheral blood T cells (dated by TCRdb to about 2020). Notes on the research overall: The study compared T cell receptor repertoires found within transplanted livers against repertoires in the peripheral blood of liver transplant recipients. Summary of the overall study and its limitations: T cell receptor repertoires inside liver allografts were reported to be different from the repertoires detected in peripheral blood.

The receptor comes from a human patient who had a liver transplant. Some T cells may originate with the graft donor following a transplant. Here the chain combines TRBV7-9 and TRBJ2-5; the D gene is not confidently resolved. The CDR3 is CASSLVETQYF. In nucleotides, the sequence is TGTGCCAGCAGCTTAGTTGAGACCCAGTACTTC.